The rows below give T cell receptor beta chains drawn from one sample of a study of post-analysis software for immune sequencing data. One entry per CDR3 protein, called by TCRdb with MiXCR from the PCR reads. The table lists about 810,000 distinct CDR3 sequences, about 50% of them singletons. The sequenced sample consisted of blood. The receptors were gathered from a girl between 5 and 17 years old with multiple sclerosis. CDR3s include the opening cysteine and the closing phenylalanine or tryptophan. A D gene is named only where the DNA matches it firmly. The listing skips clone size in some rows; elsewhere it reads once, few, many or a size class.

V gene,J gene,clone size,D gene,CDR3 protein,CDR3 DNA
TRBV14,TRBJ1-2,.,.,CASSPLAGDLRSYTF,TGTGCCAGCAGCCCGCTGGCAGGGGACCTTAGAAGCTACACCTTC
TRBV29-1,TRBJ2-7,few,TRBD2,CSVSAGATYEQYF,TGCAGCGTTTCAGCGGGAGCAACCTACGAGCAGTACTTC
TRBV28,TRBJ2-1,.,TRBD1,CASSFTGGLHSYNEQFF,TGTGCCAGCAGTTTCACAGGGGGACTCCACTCCTACAATGAGCAGTTCTTC
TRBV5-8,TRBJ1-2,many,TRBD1,CASSLGDSYYGYTF,TGTGCCAGCAGCTTGGGGGACAGCTACTATGGCTACACCTTC
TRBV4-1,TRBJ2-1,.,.,CASSHADRSSYNEQFF,TGCGCCAGCAGCCATGCCGACAGGAGCTCCTACAATGAGCAGTTCTTC
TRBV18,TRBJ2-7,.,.,CASSPLGGASYEQYF,TGTGCCAGCTCACCCCTGGGGGGGGCATCCTACGAGCAGTACTTC
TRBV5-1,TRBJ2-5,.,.,CASGTGLGPQETQYF,TGCGCCAGCGGCACCGGGTTAGGGCCACAAGAGACCCAGTACTTC
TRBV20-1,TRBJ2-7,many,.,CSAPLGVPEGEQYF,TGCAGTGCCCCGTTGGGGGTCCCAGAGGGCGAGCAGTACTTC
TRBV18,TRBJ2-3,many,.,CASSPRTDTQYF,TGTGCCAGCAGCCCGCGCACAGATACGCAGTATTTT
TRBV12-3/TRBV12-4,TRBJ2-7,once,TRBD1,CASSFKGQAFYEQYF,TGTGCCAGCAGTTTTAAAGGACAGGCTTTCTACGAGCAGTACTTC
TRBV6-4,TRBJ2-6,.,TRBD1,CASSGTGADSGANVLTF,TGTGCCAGCAGTGGGACAGGGGCTGACTCTGGGGCCAACGTCCTGACTTTC
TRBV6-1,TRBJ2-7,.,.,CASSEVVGEQYF,TGTGCCAGCAGTGAAGTGGTCGGCGAGCAGTACTTC
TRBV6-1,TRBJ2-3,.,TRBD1,CASSIRQGLDTQYF,TGTGCCAGCAGTATACGACAGGGATTAGATACGCAGTATTTT
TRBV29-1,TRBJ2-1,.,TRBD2,CSVEQAGGSSYNEQFF,TGCAGCGTTGAGCAAGCGGGGGGGAGCTCCTACAATGAGCAGTTCTTC
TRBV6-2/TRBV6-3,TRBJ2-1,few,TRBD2,CASKRFGEGSNEQFF,TGTGCCAGCAAGAGGTTCGGGGAGGGGAGCAATGAGCAGTTCTTC
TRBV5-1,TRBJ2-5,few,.,CASSLDGLQETQYF,TGCGCCAGCAGCTTGGACGGGTTACAAGAGACCCAGTACTTC
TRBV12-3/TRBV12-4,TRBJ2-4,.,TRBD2,CASRVGLAGGLEQYF,TGTGCCAGCAGGGTGGGGCTAGCGGGGGGCTTGGAGCAGTACTTC
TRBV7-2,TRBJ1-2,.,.,CASTEQGMGFYGYTF,TGTGCCAGCACCGAACAGGGTATGGGATTCTATGGCTACACCTTC
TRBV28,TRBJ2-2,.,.,CAIEGVTGELFF,TGTGCCATCGAGGGGGTCACCGGGGAGCTGTTTTTT
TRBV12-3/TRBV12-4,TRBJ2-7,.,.,CASSGSRGAREQYF,TGTGCCAGCAGTGGATCCAGGGGGGCGAGGGAGCAGTACTTC
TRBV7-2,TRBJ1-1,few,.,CASSSQGGTEAFF,TGTGCCAGCAGCTCGCAAGGGGGCACTGAAGCTTTCTTT
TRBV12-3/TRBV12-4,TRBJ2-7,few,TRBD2,CASNSGTSGDEQYF,TGTGCCAGCAACTCCGGGACTAGCGGGGACGAGCAGTACTTC
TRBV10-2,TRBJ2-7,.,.,CASSERQGRFSYEQYF,TGCGCCAGCAGTGAACGCCAGGGCAGGTTTAGCTACGAGCAGTACTTC
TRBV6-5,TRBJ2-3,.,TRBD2,CATDKREGSTDTQYF,TGTGCCACCGACAAGAGGGAGGGCAGCACAGATACGCAGTATTTT
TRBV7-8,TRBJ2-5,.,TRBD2,CASSYTRLAGGRETQYF,TGTGCCAGCAGCTATACAAGACTAGCGGGAGGGCGAGAGACCCAGTACTTC
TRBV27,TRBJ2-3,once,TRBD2,CASSFQSLAGGWSTDTQYF,TGTGCCAGCAGTTTTCAAAGTCTAGCGGGAGGATGGAGCACAGATACGCAGTATTTT
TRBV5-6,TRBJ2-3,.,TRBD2,CASSHQRGGGPDTQYF,TGTGCCAGCAGCCACCAGCGGGGGGGCGGCCCAGATACGCAGTATTTT
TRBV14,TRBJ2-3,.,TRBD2,CASSRSSGMSDTQYF,TGTGCCAGCAGCCGGTCTAGCGGGATGTCAGATACGCAGTATTTT
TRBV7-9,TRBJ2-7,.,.,CASSLEMVSNEQYF,TGTGCCAGCAGCTTAGAAATGGTGTCGAACGAGCAGTACTTC
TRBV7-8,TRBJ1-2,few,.,CASSLGSSLGDGYTF,TGTGCCAGCAGCTTAGGCTCGAGTTTAGGGGATGGCTACACCTTC
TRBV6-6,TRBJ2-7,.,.,CASSYSKVSYEQYF,TGTGCCAGCAGTTACTCGAAGGTTTCTTACGAGCAGTACTTC
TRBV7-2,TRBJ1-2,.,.,CASSSCVYYGYTF,TGTGCCAGCAGCTCGTGTGTTTACTATGGCTACACCTTC
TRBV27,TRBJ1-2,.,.,CASSFLGGNYGYTF,TGTGCCAGCAGTTTCTTAGGGGGGAACTATGGCTACACCTTC
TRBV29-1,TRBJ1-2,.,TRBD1,CSVAGGYRGNYGYTF,TGCAGCGTTGCCGGGGGGTACAGGGGAAACTATGGCTACACCTTC
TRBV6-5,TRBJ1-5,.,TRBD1,CASSRQGSQPQHF,TGTGCCAGCAGCAGACAGGGAAGTCAGCCCCAGCATTTT
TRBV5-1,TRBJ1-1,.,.,CASSVQGDTEAFF,TGCGCCAGCAGCGTTCAAGGAGACACTGAAGCTTTCTTT
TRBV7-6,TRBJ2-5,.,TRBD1,CASSPKLGQGQETQYF,TGTGCCAGCAGCCCAAAGCTCGGACAGGGCCAAGAGACCCAGTACTTC
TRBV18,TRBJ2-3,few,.,CASSPFPGSSDTQYF,TGTGCCAGCTCACCATTTCCGGGAAGCTCAGATACGCAGTATTTT
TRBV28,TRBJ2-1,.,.,CASSTVDHYNEQFF,TGTGCCAGCAGTACCGTCGACCACTACAATGAGCAGTTCTTC
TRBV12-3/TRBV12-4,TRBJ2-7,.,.,CASSLAPESYEQYF,TGTGCCAGCAGTTTGGCCCCTGAATCCTACGAGCAGTACTTC
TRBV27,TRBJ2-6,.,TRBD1,CASSLRTGAGANVLTF,TGTGCCAGCAGTTTGCGGACAGGGGCTGGGGCCAACGTCCTGACTTTC
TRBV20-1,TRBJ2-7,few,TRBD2,CSATVAGAPYEQYF,TGCAGTGCTACAGTAGCGGGAGCCCCCTACGAGCAGTACTTC
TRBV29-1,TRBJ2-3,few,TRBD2,CSVSMGSGGTDTQYF,TGCAGCGTCTCGATGGGTAGCGGGGGGACAGATACGCAGTATTTT
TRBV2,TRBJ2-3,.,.,CASFPPGAGDTQYF,TGTGCCAGCTTCCCCCCGGGGGCGGGAGATACGCAGTATTTT
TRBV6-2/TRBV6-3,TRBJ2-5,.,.,CASSGNRGLQETQYF,TGTGCCAGCAGTGGAAACCGGGGGCTCCAAGAGACCCAGTACTTC
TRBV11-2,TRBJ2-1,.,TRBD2,CASSLEAGGGTNEQFF,TGTGCCAGCAGCTTAGAAGCGGGAGGAGGTACGAATGAGCAGTTCTTC